This note documents a single T cell receptor (beta chain) sequence. This CDR3 comprises 16 residues. V shed 3 bases and J 8 bases; nucleotides not matched to a gene: 6. The germline V gene has CDR1 LNHNV and CDR2 YYDKDF (reference sequence). Use of 60 Vbeta and 13 Jbeta primers characterized the PCR. Produced via immunoSEQ multiplex PCR; TCRdb's table is partial and in-frame only. The table has about 120,000 clones, approximately 72% seen once. This specimen belongs to a study of cytomegalovirus exposure and HLA in healthy donors. Sequencing input: PBMCs. This clonotype originated in a woman aged 40-49 years in good health and CMV-seropositive. V is TRBV15 and J is TRBJ2-1; 14 bases are shared with TRBD2. The chain's CDR3 is CATSRGLAGASDEQFF. The CDR3 DNA reads TGTGCCACCAGCAGGGGACTAGCGGGGGCGTCCGATGAGCAGTTCTTC.